The next 5 T cell receptor beta chains were all read from a single sample in a study of cytotoxic CD8 clonotypes in ibrutinib-treated CLL. Profiled with immunoSEQ multiplex PCR; TCRdb holds only in-frame clones, not every one. Of over 100,000 clones detected, roughly 88% appear once; the ten largest clones hold roughly 1.9%. The source was PBMCs, collected after 24 months of ibrutinib treatment. These receptors all come from a human donor with chronic lymphocytic leukemia.

The V and J genes are TRBV18 and TRBJ2-3, with TRBD2 matching over 11 bases. Germline values: CDR1 KGHSH, CDR2 LQKENI. The CDR3 has 16 residues. The trim removed 1 base at V and 3 bases at J, leaving 3 bases unmatched. The CDR3 DNA reads as TGTGCCAGCTCACCACTCTCTAGCGGGGGGACAGATACGCAGTATTTT. Protein: CASSPLSSGGTDTQYF.

The genes are TRBV28 and TRBJ2-3, with D possibly TRBD2 on 7 matching bases. CDR3 length equals 15 residues. V was trimmed by 3 bases and J by 5 bases, leaving 15 bases between them. Germline V gene lookup returns CDR1 MDHEN and CDR2 SYDVKM. The CDR3 DNA follows: TGTGCCAGCAGTTTGGCGGGGGCGCAAGGAGATACGCAGTATTTT. This gives the protein CASSLAGAQGDTQYF.

This clone occurred a few times. The chain combines TRBV28 with TRBJ1-3; unclear D gene. The CDR3 runs 13 residues. V lost 7 bases to trimming and J lost 2 bases, with 9 bases between them. Germline V gene sequence: CDR1 MDHEN, CDR2 SYDVKM. Here the CDR3 reads CASMELAGNTIYF. The CDR3 nucleotides are TGTGCCAGCATGGAGCTTGCTGGAAACACCATATATTTT.

The V gene is TRBV7-9, the J gene TRBJ2-3, with TRBD1 as a possible D gene (7 bases). Germline lookup yields CDR1 SEHNR and CDR2 FQNEAQ (reference sequence). This CDR3 is built from 16 residues. The ends were cut back, 3 bases at V and 4 bases at J, with 17 bases in the middle. CDR3 nucleotide sequence: TGTGCCAGCAGCTTTGGGAGGACAGGCCGCCCAGATACGCAGTATTTT. Protein sequence: CASSFGRTGRPDTQYF.

The table lists this clone with a few counts. The chain links TRBV28 to TRBJ1-1; TRBD1 might be the D (5 bases). This CDR3 contains 11 residues. Deletions cut 2 bases from V and 12 bases from J, with 10 bases between. The V gene's germline CDR1 is MDHEN and CDR2 SYDVKM. The CDR3 DNA follows: TGTGCCAGCAGTTTAATGAGGGGAACTTTCTTT. Translating it yields CASSLMRGTFF.